A single sample gave rise to the 30 T cell receptor beta chains below, sequenced in a study of shared clonotypes between healthy human individuals. TCRdb's table, derived via immunoSEQ multiplex PCR, lists solely in-frame clones and lacks some. In the table there are under 2,500,000 clones, nearly 97% of which are singletons. Sequencing was carried out using naive CD4+ T cells sorted from blood. Subset defined: CD45RA+ positively selected. The receptors were sampled from a man between 18 and 29 years old in good health.

This chain links TRBV27 with TRBJ1-2, with D tentatively TRBD1 (5 bases). There are 12 residues in the CDR3. Trimming stripped 10 bases from V and 1 base from J, with 10 bases between. Germline V gives CDR1 MNHEY, CDR2 SMNVEV (reference sequence). This CDR3 reads CATTVYNYGYTF. The CDR3, as DNA: TGTGCCACGACAGTCTATAACTATGGCTACACCTTC.

This rearrangement joins TRBV7-9 to TRBJ2-7; unclear D gene. The CDR3 is 12 amino acids. V was pared by 5 bases and J by 4 bases, with 9 bases between. Germline V gives CDR1 SEHNR, CDR2 FQNEAQ (reference sequence). CDR3: CASSPTSYEQYF. The CDR3 DNA reads as TGTGCCAGCAGCCCGACCTCATACGAGCAGTACTTC.

The chain is built from TRBV4-1 and TRBJ2-5; D might be TRBD1 (5 bases). CDR3 length equals 15 residues. Germline V lookup: CDR1 MGHRA, CDR2 YSYEKL. The V and J ends lost 2 bases and 5 bases respectively, with 15 bases between them. The CDR3 nucleotides are TGCGCCAGCAGCCAACTAGGGGTGGTTCGGGAGACCCAGTACTTC. Its protein is CASSQLGVVRETQYF.

Remarks on this clone: This sample includes further DNA sequences coding for the same CDR3. The CDR3 nucleotides are TGTGCCAGCAGCCTAAGGGACAGCTCCTACGAGCAGTACTTC. This codes for CASSLRDSSYEQYF. The chain recombines TRBV7-2 with TRBJ2-7, with 7 positions matching TRBD1. This CDR3 contains 14 residues. Germline CDR1 SGHTA, CDR2 FQGNSA. V was clipped by 5 bases and J by 0 bases; unmatched bases: 4.

The rearrangement links TRBV4-3 to TRBJ2-7; 8 bases are shared with TRBD2. This CDR3 region has 15 residues. The germline V gene encodes CDR1 LGHNA and CDR2 YSLEER. V lost 8 bases to trimming and J lost 4 bases; unmatched junction nucleotides: 13. The CDR3 region has the DNA TGCGCCAGCGCCTTAGAGACTAGCGAGTCTTACGAGCAGTACTTC. Protein product: CASALETSESYEQYF.

This chain joins TRBV5-1 and TRBJ2-2; D is uncertain. The CDR3 spans 16 residues. Deletions cut 0 bases from V and 1 base from J, with 10 bases between. Germline lookup yields CDR1 SGHRS and CDR2 YFSETQ. DNA of the CDR3: TGCGCCAGCAGCTTGGCCGTCCTTATGAACACCGGGGAGCTGTTTTTT. It yields the protein CASSLAVLMNTGELFF.

CDR3 loop: CSVATGDQPQHF. For the CDR3, the DNA is TGCAGCGTTGCGACAGGGGATCAGCCCCAGCATTTT. The chain recombines TRBV29-1 with TRBJ1-5; TRBD1 matches at 8 bases. Germline V gives CDR1 SQVTM, CDR2 ANQGSEA. This CDR3 contains 12 residues. Trimming cost V 4 bases and J 5 bases; bases outside gene matches: 1. Based on the CDR3 plus reference TRBV29-1 and TRBJ1-5, the full variable domain is SAVISQKPSRDICQRGTSLTIQCQVDSQVTMMFWYRQQPGQSLTLIATANQGSEATYESGFVIDKFPISRPNLTFSTLTVSNMSPEDSSIYLCSVATGDQPQHFGDGTRLSIL.

The chain combines TRBV18 with TRBJ2-7, with D maybe TRBD1 (5 bases). V was cut by 4 bases and J by 5 bases, with 15 bases left in between. The germline V gene encodes CDR1 KGHSH and CDR2 LQKENI. The CDR3 loop spans 14 amino acids. CDR3 sequence: CASSRLQDPDEQYF. CDR3 in DNA: TGTGCCAGCTCACGCTTACAGGATCCGGACGAGCAGTACTTC.

This clone was found once. The chain carries TRBV5-6 and TRBJ1-2; a possible D gene is TRBD1 (5 bases). The CDR3 contains 15 residues. V was shortened by 4 bases and J by 2 bases, with 15 bases between the two germline ends. Germline CDR1 reads SGHDT; CDR2 reads YYEEEE. CDR3 sequence reads: CASSEGRRLNYGYTF. The CDR3 DNA reads TGTGCCAGCAGCGAGGGACGGAGATTAAACTATGGCTACACCTTC.

The J gene is TRBJ2-7, the V gene TRBV9, with 9 bases lining up with TRBD2. Germline V gene data show CDR1 as SGDLS and CDR2 as YYNGEE. After removal of 3 bases from V and 12 bases from J, the junction contained 13 bases not matched to a gene. The CDR3 is made up of 14 amino acids. The CDR3 sequence is CASSAEWSSGSLYF. Here the CDR3 DNA reads TGTGCCAGCAGCGCTGAGTGGAGTAGCGGGAGCTTGTACTTC.

For this clone: Other DNA sequences in the sample encode the same CDR3. The gene calls are TRBV5-1 and TRBJ2-3; no clear D. Germline CDR1 SGHRS, CDR2 YFSETQ. This CDR3 region has 14 residues. V lost 2 bases and J 0 bases, leaving 7 bases between the germline ends. CDR3 protein: CASSFGQSTDTQYF. The CDR3 DNA follows: TGCGCCAGCAGCTTCGGTCAGAGCACAGATACGCAGTATTTT.

DNA of the CDR3: TGTGCCAGCGCAAGCAAGGCGCTGAACACTGAAGCTTTCTTT. Translating gives CASASKALNTEAFF. The gene calls are TRBV13 and TRBJ1-1; D unclear. V lost 8 bases and J lost 0, with 13 bases in between. The CDR3 sequence is 14 residues long. The germline CDR1 and CDR2 sequences are PRHDT and FYEKMQ (reference sequence).

The chain has TRBV19 and TRBJ1-5; 7 bases are shared with TRBD1. The length of the CDR3 is 13 residues. Trimming removed 5 bases from V and 6 bases from J; junction bases left unmatched: 4. Per the germline V gene, CDR1 is LNHDA and CDR2 is SQIVND (reference sequence). As DNA, the CDR3 is TGTGCCAGTAGTGTGACAGGGACTCAGCCCCAGCATTTT. This codes for CASSVTGTQPQHF.

In DNA, the CDR3 is TGTGCCAGCAGTCTACACACGGGACTAGCGGGAGAAATAGGCGCCGGGGAGCTGTTTTTT. Translation: CASSLHTGLAGEIGAGELFF. V usage is TRBV27 and J usage is TRBJ2-2; TRBD2 agrees at 14 bases. The germline gives CDR1 MNHEY, CDR2 SMNVEV (reference sequence). V gave up 5 bases and J gave up 6 bases; unmatched junction bases: 17. The CDR3 is 20 amino acids.

The genes are TRBV5-8 and TRBJ2-5; no definite D call. The CDR3 length is 15 residues. Germline V gene sequence: CDR1 SGHTS, CDR2 YDEGEE. Deletions cut 4 bases from V and 4 bases from J, with 17 bases between. The DNA of the CDR3 is TGTGCCAGCAGCGTTGCAGGTGCCGTTAGAGAGACCCAGTACTTC. Encoded protein: CASSVAGAVRETQYF.

The CDR3 spells CASSLYGGPSYEQYF. CDR3 coding DNA: TGTGCCAGCAGCTTATATGGGGGTCCCTCCTACGAGCAGTACTTC. V gene TRBV7-9 combines with J gene TRBJ2-7; D could derive from TRBD1 or TRBD2 (5 bases each). Germline CDR1 SEHNR, CDR2 FQNEAQ (reference sequence). The CDR3 length is 15 residues. Trimming stripped 2 bases from V and 0 bases from J, with 11 bases between.

Turning to this clone: The same CDR3 is also encoded by other DNA sequences in this sample. The V gene is TRBV5-1, the J gene TRBJ2-3; 10 positions match TRBD1. Trimming removed 5 bases from V and 4 bases from J; junction bases left unmatched: 4. Germline assignment: CDR1 SGHRS and CDR2 YFSETQ. This CDR3 has 14 residues. The CDR3 region is CASSQGQGADTQYF. As DNA, the CDR3 is TGCGCCAGCAGTCAAGGACAGGGGGCAGATACGCAGTATTTT.

The genes are TRBV5-4 and TRBJ1-1; TRBD1 agrees at 10 bases. In germline, CDR1 is SGHNT, CDR2 YYREEE (reference sequence). CDR3 size: 15 residues. V lost 4 bases, J lost 1 base, and 4 bases stayed unmatched. The CDR3 region is CASSPRTGGNTEAFF. CDR3 in DNA: TGTGCCAGCAGCCCTAGGACAGGGGGGAACACTGAAGCTTTCTTT.

The chain is built from TRBV5-1 and TRBJ2-1; unclear D gene. The CDR3 is 13 amino acids. V was shortened by 5 bases and J by 5 bases, with 11 bases between the two germline ends. Germline assignment: CDR1 SGHRS and CDR2 YFSETQ. Here the CDR3 reads CASSAVGNNEQFF. CDR3 sequence (DNA): TGCGCCAGCAGTGCAGTAGGTAACAATGAGCAGTTCTTC. The full variable domain, with the rest looked up from reference TRBV5-1 and TRBJ2-1, is KAGVTQTPRYLIKTRGQQVTLSCSPISGHRSVSWYQQTPGQGLQFLFEYFSETQRNKGNFPGRFSGRQFSNSRSEMNVSTLELGDSALYLCASSAVGNNEQFFGPGTRLTVL.

This clone came up a few times. The rearrangement uses TRBV28 and TRBJ1-2; 7 positions agree with TRBD1. The germline CDR1 and CDR2 sequences are MDHEN and SYDVKM. This CDR3 has 14 residues. V lost 4 bases and J lost 2; bases outside the gene matches: 4. In DNA, the CDR3 is TGTGCCAGCAGTTACCAGGGGGGGAACTATGGCTACACCTTC. Translation: CASSYQGGNYGYTF.

This chain links TRBV18 with TRBJ2-2, with TRBD1 matching over 9 bases. Trimming cost V 3 bases and J 3 bases; bases outside gene matches: 11. The CDR3 consists of 18 residues. Per germline, CDR1 KGHSH and CDR2 LQKENI. CDR3 loop: CASSPYIPGTGHTGELFF. CDR3 bases: TGTGCCAGCTCACCTTACATTCCCGGGACAGGGCACACCGGGGAGCTGTTTTTT.

This chain links TRBV2 with TRBJ2-7; TRBD1 matches at 7 bases. CDR3 length equals 12 residues. Losses at the gene ends were 4 bases for V and 7 bases for J; bases not matched to a gene: 4. CDR1 and CDR2 from the germline V gene are SNHLY and FYNNEI. CDR3 loop: CASSGQGIEQYF. CDR3 nucleotides: TGTGCCAGCAGTGGACAGGGAATAGAGCAGTACTTC. The whole variable domain, filled in from reference TRBV2 and TRBJ2-7, reads EPEVTQTPSHQVTQMGQEVILRCVPISNHLYFYWYRQILGQKVEFLVSFYNNEISEKSEIFDDQFSVERPDGSNFTLKIRSTKLEDSAMYFCASSGQGIEQYFGPGTRLTVT.

V and J are TRBV7-2 and TRBJ2-4, with D perhaps assigned TRBD1 or TRBD2 (5 bases each). The CDR3 has 15 amino acids. Between the trimmed V and J ends, which lost 5 bases and 9 bases, there was a span of 20 bases. CDR1 is SGHTA and CDR2 is FQGNSA in the germline V gene. Here the CDR3 reads CASSHGRTEGSIQYF. CDR3 DNA: TGTGCCAGCAGCCACGGCCGAACCGAGGGGAGCATTCAGTACTTC. The complete variable domain, with remaining parts taken from reference TRBV7-2 and TRBJ2-4, reads GAGVSQSPSNKVTEKGKDVELRCDPISGHTALYWYRQSLGQGLEFLIYFQGNSAPDKSGLPSDRFSAERTGGSVSTLTIQRTQQEDSAVYLCASSHGRTEGSIQYFGAGTRLSVL.

The chain is built from TRBV5-3 and TRBJ1-6, with D uncertain. TRBV5-3 is identified as an open reading frame with a role that is uncertain. CDR3 size: 15 residues. Deletions cut 2 bases from V and 0 bases from J, with 6 bases between. Here the CDR3 DNA reads TGTGCCAGAAGCTTAAACAGCTCCTATAATTCACCCCTCCACTTT. Amino acid sequence: CARSLNSSYNSPLHF.

This clone was seen once. The chain joins TRBV6-6 to TRBJ2-7; TRBD1 agrees at 7 bases. Germline V lookup: CDR1 MNHNY, CDR2 SVGAGI (reference sequence). V gave up 5 bases and J gave up 4 bases; unmatched junction bases: 2. The CDR3 sequence is 12 residues long. This chain's CDR3 is CASSATGYEQYF. For the CDR3, the DNA is TGTGCCAGCAGTGCGACAGGGTACGAGCAGTACTTC.

The rearrangement links TRBV6-1 to TRBJ1-2, with D hard to call. This CDR3 is 14 amino acids long. In germline, CDR1 is MNHNS, CDR2 SASEGT. V was pared by 4 bases and J by 4 bases, with 13 bases between. CDR3 sequence reads: CASSGPGLVYGYTF. In nucleotides, the CDR3 is TGTGCCAGCAGTGGGCCAGGCCTCGTCTATGGCTACACCTTC.

For the CDR3, the DNA is TGTGCCTGGAGTGTATCCCCCAATGAGCAGTTCTTC. Amino acids: CAWSVSPNEQFF. The chain is built from TRBV30 and TRBJ2-1, with D unresolved. There are 12 residues in the CDR3. Germline V CDR1 and CDR2: GTSNPN, SVGIG (reference sequence). Trimming removed 0 bases from V and 6 bases from J, with 6 bases in between.

This clone was seen only a few times. V and J are TRBV18 and TRBJ1-5; no clear D. This CDR3 has 13 residues. Germline loops: CDR1 KGHSH, CDR2 LQKENI. Trimming stripped 8 bases from V and 0 bases from J, with 8 bases between. The CDR3 here is CASRIDSNQPQHF. The CDR3 bases are TGTGCCAGCCGGATAGATAGCAATCAGCCCCAGCATTTT. The complete variable domain, with remaining parts taken from reference TRBV18 and TRBJ1-5, reads NAGVMQNPRHLVRRRGQEARLRCSPMKGHSHVYWYRQLPEEGLKFMVYLQKENIIDESGMPKERFSAEFPKEGPSILRIQQVVRGDSAAYFCASRIDSNQPQHFGDGTRLSIL.

Details on this clone: A read error may account for a junction end that differs from germline. This chain connects TRBV7-7 to TRBJ2-1, with 13 bases matching TRBD2. The CDR3 has 15 residues. CDR1 is SSHAT and CDR2 is FNYEAQ in the germline V gene (reference sequence). The CDR3 DNA sequence: TGTGCTAGCAGCCGGGGACTAGCGGGAAACGATGAGCAGTTCTTC. The encoded protein is CASSRGLAGNDEQFF. The variable domain in full, with the rest retrieved from reference TRBV7-7 and TRBJ2-1, is GAGVSQSPRYKVTKRGQDVTLRCDPISSHATLYWYQQALGQGPEFLTYFNYEAQPDKSGLPSDRFSAERPEGSISTLTIQRTEQRDSAMYRCASSRGLAGNDEQFFGPGTRLTVL.

This clone was counted a single time. This rearrangement joins TRBV2 to TRBJ1-3; unclear D gene. Germline V gene data show CDR1 as SNHLY and CDR2 as FYNNEI. CDR3 length: 16 residues. The V end lost 4 bases, the J end lost 1 base, and 14 bases lay between the germline ends. The CDR3 DNA sequence: TGTGCCAGCAGTGCGGAGGCGGCTGGGTCTGGAAACACCATATATTTT. Protein: CASSAEAAGSGNTIYF.